The entry below gives a single T cell receptor (beta chain) sequence along with its context. Which antigen it targets is not known. There are no base qualities to consult, and no much larger clone falls within one base. The sample carries other DNA sequences with the same CDR3. Participants in the prospective study were enrolled through a virtual design, were aged about 18 to 100 years, and lived in 20 to 30 United States geographic areas. Cohort assignment in the prospective study relied on participant-reported clinical history from a screening survey and a study questionnaire. ImmuneRACE Cohort 3 recovered participants were defined by two consecutive negative NP/OP PCR tests, healthcare professional clearance, or symptom resolution. In the prospective study, whole blood, serum and a nasopharyngeal or oropharyngeal swab were collected from each participant by mobile phlebotomists. Participants in the prospective study had the option to provide additional blood draws and questionnaires over a roughly 2-month period. Before DNA extraction, prospective study blood samples were shipped either frozen or at room temperature.

TCRbeta CDR3 regions were amplified from genomic DNA using the immunoSEQ Assay, a bias-controlled multiplex PCR. Per the original workflow: Within the assay, amplification of reference gene primers was used to estimate how many nucleated cells each sample contained. To quantify the absolute abundance of each unique TCRbeta CDR3 rearrangement, sequence reads were collapsed and filtered. Productive Simpson clonality was computed per sample as the square root of Simpson's diversity index over productive rearrangements. TCRdb limited this immuneACCESS table to in-frame rearrangements with V and J called. A share of clones is missing; checked studies link under half to unresolved V genes, and the rest is unexplained. The V and J calls and clone size are taken from that table; D and trimming were inferred from the DNA. This sample comprises approximately 160,000 clones, approximately 84% of them detected only once. The ten largest clones represent more than 6.5% of the sample.

This sample is drawn from a study of blood T cell repertoires in COVID-19 (dated by TCRdb to 2018 to 2021). Notes on the research overall: Samples covering the acute and convalescent phases of COVID-19 were provided by collaborators in the United States, Italy and Spain. The repertoires were released in a freely available public database intended as a resource for research on the immune response to SARS-CoV-2. The prospective study material was composed of cDNA or gDNA derived from T cells, B-cell-depleted T cells, or PBMCs. Where available, HLA class I and class II types were obtained from metadata supplied by the sample provider rather than from assay-based typing. The sample metadata nearly always contained a de-identified subject ID, COVID-19 status, age in years and sex. Subjects who had been exposed to COVID-19, were actively infected with it, or had recovered from it provided the deeply sampled blood TCRbeta repertoires that made up the dataset. The samples were drawn from two sources: the first 160 participants of the ongoing ImmuneRACE study, and about 1,300 subjects contributed by 6 global collaborators. Study-wide conclusions, independent of this receptor: How much clinical and demographic metadata was included differed by source and by participant, and the metadata was provided uncurated.

Trimming removed 5 bases from V and 1 base from J, leaving 14 bases between the germline ends. From the germline V gene (reference sequence), CDR1 is SEHNR and CDR2 is FQNEAQ. From the cysteine up to the phenylalanine, the CDR3 has a length of 15 residues. Only the CDR3 DNA is retained, 45 bases long and in frame from the first base. The sequenced sample was PBMCs or T cells enriched from blood (not recorded which). The source of this sequence is a woman in her forties or fifties who had recovered from COVID-19. In this chain, TRBV7-9 is recombined with TRBJ1-1; the D segment could be TRBD1, given 5 matching bases. The DNA sequence reads TGTGCCAGCAGCCTAGGGACGGGAGGGAACACTGAAGCTTTCTTT. Its coded protein is CASSLGTGGNTEAFF.